The T cell receptor beta chain under discussion was sequenced for a study of early stage breast cancer tumors listed by TCRdb under 2017. Regarding the research as a whole: Of the 15 or so invasive breast tumors, about a dozen were found to be estrogen receptor-positive, progesterone receptor-positive and HER2-negative. Of the approximately twelve ER+/PR+/HER2- tumors, eight were classified as invasive ductal carcinomas and four as invasive lobular carcinomas. A read coverage of roughly 10-fold per sample was achieved on average. A total of 2,651,842 templates, representing around 1.2 million unique clonotypes, were detected across all samples.

Two independent genomic DNA replicates were amplified for each sample, with approximately 0.5 ug used for blood and about 1.5 ug for tumor or normal breast. TCRB sequencing of genomic DNA was carried out with the ImmunoSeq Intro kit according to the manufacturer's instructions. For absolute quantification, the roughly 28-cycle multiplex PCR included proprietary primers along with spike-in control sequences. Single-end 150-bp reads were used to sequence an 87-bp fragment spanning the CDR3 plus the flanking V and J genes. Each lane of an Illumina MiSeq running version 3.0 chemistry carried seven multiplexed samples, with two replicates apiece. In the paper's pipeline: The vendor's proprietary pipeline processed the raw data and merged both replicates into a single result for each sample. Productive rearrangements sharing the V-gene family, CDR3 amino acid sequence and J-gene segment were defined as clonotypes. Clonality was computed as 1 minus the normalized Shannon entropy (Pielou evenness) of TCRB abundances. To estimate T cell density, the total number of templates was divided by the input cell count, which was inferred from how much DNA went in. Recon, run with its default parameters, was used to estimate overall repertoire diversity and clonality. A clonotype was considered tumor-enriched if its abundance in tumor exceeded 0.1% and was at least 32-fold higher than its abundance in normal breast. TCRdb retrieved this table from immuneACCESS and kept in-frame rearrangements only. Not all clones are present; in checked studies, unresolved V genes account for under half, and no reason is known for the remainder. Clonal size and the V and J genes are those of that table, whereas D and trimming came from the DNA. The table for this sample lists some 58,000 clones; approximately 80% of them were counted only once. The top ten clones comprise about 3.7% of the sample.

Results and caveats for the whole study, not just this receptor: Enriched TCRB sequences shared across patients were found to be mostly commonly generated sequences that were unlikely to play an important role in the tumor microenvironment. Repertoires from blood resembled normal breast more closely than tumor, and using blood as a reference for each tissue separated tumor from normal in most of the 16 patients. Compared with adjacent normal breast tissue, tumors had higher clonality and approximately 2.5-fold greater T cell density. Bulk genomic DNA sequencing of unsorted cells missed chain pairing and functional markers such as CD4, CD8 and FOXP3. The small cohort size prevented analysis by tumor subtype.

The study profiled bulk TCR beta-chain repertoires in matched peripheral blood, tumor and adjacent normal breast tissue taken from approximately 15 patients with early-stage breast cancer. Before surgery, about 5-11 mL of whole blood was collected into EDTA tubes and then processed within 2 hours. Ficoll-Paque centrifugation in SepMate-50 tubes was used to isolate peripheral blood mononuclear cells. PBMCs were cryopreserved in around 90% FBS with around 10% DMSO in aliquots of roughly 1.8 to 4 million cells and stored in liquid nitrogen. The Qiagen AllPrep DNA/RNA Mini kit was used for genomic DNA extraction. Counted from cysteine to phenylalanine, this CDR3 has 14 amino acids. The sequence is cut down to CDR3 DNA, 42 bases in frame from base 1. From a lookup of the germline V gene, CDR1 and CDR2 are KGHSH and LQKENI. The V and J ends are trimmed by 3 bases and 4 bases, leaving 9 bases between them.

Regarding this clone: The specificity of this receptor is unknown. No much larger clone exists at a distance of one base, and base qualities are not known.

Sequenced input: blood. The clonotype was recovered from a person aged 25 to 39 with breast cancer. The chain is made from TRBV18 and TRBJ1-4; matching of 6 bases hints at TRBD1 as the D gene. The DNA is TGTGCCAGCTCACCCGACAGGAGTAATGAAAAACTGTTTTTT. Translated, this is CASSPDRSNEKLFF.